This T cell receptor beta chain was identified during a study of T cells and Merkel cell carcinoma outcomes. About this clone: Its antigen is unidentified.

This CDR3 has 15 amino acids. Germline values: CDR1 MGHRA, CDR2 YSYEKL. The V and J ends lost 1 base and 0 bases respectively, with 10 bases between them. TCRdb's table, derived via immunoSEQ multiplex PCR, lists solely in-frame clones and lacks some. The sample includes roughly 1,400 clones, about 90% of them seen just once. Notes on the study in general: Merkel cell carcinoma outcomes were reportedly predicted by repertoire and T-cell density.

The chain is built from TRBV4-1 and TRBJ2-7, with D possibly TRBD1 on 5 matching bases. The sequenced material came from tumor tissue from Merkel cell carcinoma. The TCR comes from a human donor with Merkel cell carcinoma. The CDR3 loop reads CASSQGQGTSYEQYF. DNA of the CDR3: TGCGCCAGCAGCCAAGGGCAGGGAACCTCCTACGAGCAGTACTTC.